This is a list of T cell receptor beta chains from one sample in a study of T cells in Graves' hyperthyroidism and ophthalmopathy. In TCRdb, the multiplex PCR reads were re-called with MiXCR into one record per CDR3 protein. Of fewer than 650,000 distinct CDR3 sequences in the sample, approximately 15% were seen once. The specimen sequenced was blood. The receptors stem from a woman aged 40 to 49 with Graves' ophthalmopathy. Both conserved end residues are part of each CDR3. D genes are given only for firm matches. Where a row states a size, it is once, few, many or the class of an expanded clone; other rows omit it.

v_call	clone_size	d_call	j_call	cdr3_aa	cdr3_nt
TRBV29-1	.	.	TRBJ1-5	CSVGQAINQPQHF	TGCAGCGTTGGCCAGGCGATCAATCAGCCCCAGCATTTT
TRBV9	many	.	TRBJ2-2	CASSVNGLTGELFF	TGTGCCAGCAGCGTTAACGGTTTGACCGGGGAGCTGTTTTTT
TRBV10-3	many	.	TRBJ2-5	CAISESKSSVQETQYF	TGTGCCATCAGTGAGTCGAAGAGTTCGGTACAAGAGACCCAGTACTTC
TRBV6-2/TRBV6-3	.	.	TRBJ2-5	CASSYGTIQTQYF	TGTGCCAGCAGTTACGGGACAATCCAGACCCAGTACTTC
TRBV20-1	many	TRBD2	TRBJ2-7	CSARESSGRIYEQYF	TGCAGTGCTAGAGAGAGTAGCGGGAGGATCTACGAGCAGTACTTC
TRBV7-9	many	.	TRBJ2-7	CASSLRDPVEQYF	TGTGCCAGCAGCTTAAGGGATCCCGTTGAGCAGTACTTC
TRBV6-5	many	TRBD1	TRBJ1-1	CASNNYRGRLNTEAFF	TGTGCCAGCAATAACTACAGGGGGCGCTTGAACACTGAAGCTTTCTTT
TRBV4-1	.	TRBD2	TRBJ2-5	CASSQDQWPLAGYLYQETQYF	TGCGCCAGCAGCCAAGATCAATGGCCACTAGCGGGCTACCTGTACCAAGAGACCCAGTACTTC
TRBV5-1	many	.	TRBJ2-7	CASRSEAYYEQYF	TGCGCCAGCAGGTCCGAAGCTTACTACGAGCAGTACTTC
TRBV2	many	TRBD1	TRBJ2-2	CASSEVAQGNGELFF	TGTGCCAGCAGTGAAGTGGCACAGGGGAACGGGGAGCTGTTTTTT
TRBV6-5	many	.	TRBJ2-7	CASSYSGGRLGEQYF	TGTGCCAGCAGTTACTCGGGGGGCCGTCTCGGCGAGCAGTACTTC
TRBV9	many	TRBD1	TRBJ2-7	CASSQDGQGSYEQYF	TGTGCCAGCAGCCAGGATGGACAGGGGAGTTACGAGCAGTACTTC
TRBV4-2	few	.	TRBJ1-5	CASNGRQDSNQPQHF	TGTGCCAGCAACGGTCGACAGGATAGCAATCAGCCCCAGCATTTT
TRBV6-2/TRBV6-3	many	.	TRBJ2-7	CASSPRVGPYEQYF	TGTGCCAGCAGTCCCCGGGTGGGACCCTACGAGCAGTACTTC
TRBV6-1	.	.	TRBJ2-1	CASSPQWGRNIIF	TGTGCCAGCAGTCCCCAGTGGGGCCGAAATATAATCTTC
TRBV7-9	.	.	TRBJ2-4	CASSQTIRGRGENIQYF	TGTGCCAGCAGCCAGACGATAAGGGGGCGCGGGGAAAACATTCAGTACTTC
TRBV11-1	few	.	TRBJ2-1	CASSFRALSYNEQFF	TGTGCCAGCAGCTTCCGGGCTTTATCCTACAATGAGCAGTTCTTC
TRBV7-2	many	.	TRBJ1-2	CASSPENYGYGYTF	TGTGCCAGCAGCCCGGAGAATTATGGCTATGGCTACACCTTC
TRBV11-2	many	.	TRBJ2-2	CASSPTSGLDGGGELFF	TGTGCCAGCAGCCCTACCTCGGGACTCGACGGGGGCGGGGAGCTGTTTTTT
TRBV12-3/TRBV12-4	many	.	TRBJ1-5	CASNFGNQPQHF	TGTGCCAGCAATTTCGGCAATCAGCCCCAGCATTTT
TRBV24-1	.	.	TRBJ2-7	CATSDSSGDRGEQYF	TGTGCCACCAGTGATTCTTCGGGGGATCGGGGCGAGCAGTACTTC
TRBV28	many	.	TRBJ2-7	CASSLLRGGLSYEQYF	TGTGCCAGCAGTTTATTGAGGGGGGGACTCTCCTACGAGCAGTACTTC
TRBV6-1	.	.	TRBJ2-7	CASRDRAGGSYEQYF	TGTGCCAGCAGGGACAGGGCGGGAGGTTCCTACGAGCAGTACTTC
TRBV30	.	.	TRBJ2-7	CAWRQGPLYEQYF	TGTGCCTGGAGGCAGGGCCCGCTATACGAGCAGTACTTC
TRBV6-5	many	.	TRBJ1-5	CASSWLPVQPQHF	TGTGCCAGCAGTTGGCTCCCGGTTCAGCCCCAGCATTTT
TRBV7-2	many	.	TRBJ1-5	CASSRQNQPQHF	TGTGCCAGCAGCCGCCAAAATCAGCCCCAGCATTTT
TRBV12-3/TRBV12-4	many	.	TRBJ2-7	CASSLVQVYEQYF	TGTGCCAGCAGTTTAGTACAGGTATACGAGCAGTACTTC
TRBV6-2/TRBV6-3	many	.	TRBJ1-2	CASRGDKVYGYTF	TGTGCCAGCAGAGGGGACAAGGTCTATGGCTACACCTTC
TRBV11-2	many	TRBD1	TRBJ2-4	CASSLRGTGRANIQYF	TGTGCCAGCAGCTTAAGGGGGACAGGGCGTGCCAACATTCAGTACTTC
TRBV6-1	many	.	TRBJ2-5	CASTYPGAGVGGTQYF	TGTGCCAGCACCTACCCGGGGGCGGGAGTAGGCGGGACCCAGTACTTC
TRBV7-3	many	TRBD2	TRBJ2-2	CASSLNVASGPNTGELFF	TGTGCCAGCAGCTTAAATGTCGCTAGCGGGCCGAACACCGGGGAGCTGTTTTTT
TRBV6-2/TRBV6-3	many	TRBD1	TRBJ2-7	CASRSPLGTGFYEQYF	TGTGCCAGCAGGTCCCCACTCGGGACAGGGTTCTACGAGCAGTACTTC
TRBV12-3/TRBV12-4	many	TRBD1	TRBJ2-4	CASSLARTGAKSYIQYF	TGTGCCAGCAGTTTAGCCCGGACAGGGGCGAAATCTTACATTCAGTACTTC
TRBV5-6	.	.	TRBJ2-5	CASSRPGEEETQYF	TGTGCCAGCAGCCGGCCAGGGGAGGAAGAGACCCAGTACTTC
TRBV6-2/TRBV6-3	few	TRBD1	TRBJ1-5	CASSYGDREVQPQHF	TGTGCCAGCAGTTACGGGGACAGGGAGGTTCAGCCCCAGCATTTT
TRBV30	.	TRBD2	TRBJ2-5	CAWSVGGTSGVETQYF	TGTGCCTGGAGTGTAGGCGGGACTAGCGGTGTGGAGACCCAGTACTTC
TRBV19	many	.	TRBJ2-4	CASSIDTRPLQGIQYF	TGTGCCAGTAGTATAGATACCCGACCATTACAGGGTATTCAGTACTTC
TRBV29-1	many	.	TRBJ2-7	CSVERGYEQYF	TGCAGCGTTGAAAGGGGGTACGAGCAGTACTTC
TRBV28	.	.	TRBJ2-7	CASRPEVVSYEQYF	TGTGCCAGCAGGCCCGAGGTTGTCTCCTACGAGCAGTACTTC
TRBV28	few	TRBD1	TRBJ1-2	CASNTPTGGGYGYTF	TGTGCCAGCAACACCCCGACAGGGGGCGGCTATGGCTACACCTTC
TRBV7-3	few	.	TRBJ2-2	CASSLVGGHSTGELFF	TGTGCCAGCAGCTTAGTTGGTGGACATTCGACCGGGGAGCTGTTTTTT
TRBV11-2	.	.	TRBJ1-2	CASSLGGAQRRFYGYTF	TGTGCCAGCAGCTTAGGTGGGGCGCAAAGAAGGTTTTATGGCTACACCTTC
TRBV3-1	few	.	TRBJ2-5	CASSQGGSLGPRGWETQYF	TGTGCCAGCAGCCAAGGGGGTTCTCTGGGACCCAGGGGCTGGGAGACCCAGTACTTC
TRBV28	.	.	TRBJ2-2	CASSSPARNGNTGELFF	TGTGCCAGCAGTTCTCCCGCCCGTAACGGGAACACCGGGGAGCTGTTTTTT
TRBV5-1	many	TRBD1	TRBJ1-2	CASSLGSVGQGYGYTF	TGCGCCAGCAGCTTGGGGTCCGTGGGACAGGGCTATGGCTACACCTTC
TRBV5-1	.	.	TRBJ2-7	CASSLAIGPSYEQYF	TGCGCCAGCAGCTTGGCGATAGGGCCTTCCTACGAGCAGTACTTC
TRBV10-3	many	.	TRBJ1-5	CAIRKTENQPQHF	TGTGCCATCAGAAAAACAGAGAATCAGCCCCAGCATTTT
TRBV27	many	TRBD2	TRBJ2-5	CASSLLTSGVIGETQYF	TGTGCCAGCAGTTTATTAACTAGCGGGGTCATCGGGGAGACCCAGTACTTC
TRBV18	.	.	TRBJ2-7	CASSPTTSRDEQYF	TGTGCCAGCTCACCGACGACCTCAAGGGACGAGCAGTACTTC
TRBV7-7	many	.	TRBJ2-2	CASSADPTHTGELFF	TGTGCTAGCAGCGCCGACCCGACCCACACCGGGGAGCTGTTTTTT